This T cell receptor beta chain was captured by sequencing in a study of cytomegalovirus exposure and HLA in healthy donors. Study as a whole: The early release's HLA-typed donors yielded 65 million to 85 million unique TCRs.

The primer mix had 60 Vbeta and 13 Jbeta primers. Here immunoSEQ multiplex PCR was the method, and the copy in TCRdb shows in-frame clones only, minus some. This sample has roughly 150,000 clones; roughly 70% occur once, and the top ten carry 8.5% to 12%. Study-level results: In vitro assays verified that a few CMV-associated chains recognized CMV antigens specifically. In all likelihood, a cluster of highly shared sequence variants was a sequencing artifact. When a later analysis was performed, an Asian-associated ancestry cluster reportedly had fewer N-insertions than the approximately 690-donor mean.

Turning to this clone: Its antigen remains unknown.

This clonotype originated in a man aged 30 to 45 in good health and CMV-seropositive. Sequencing used PBMCs.

The CDR3 sequence is CASSPRSSNTGELFF. CDR3 coding DNA: TGTGCCAGCAGCCCGAGATCCTCGAACACCGGGGAGCTGTTTTTT. This sequence joins TRBV5-5 and TRBJ2-2; D not resolved. Germline lookup yields CDR1 SGHKS and CDR2 YYEKEE (reference sequence). V was cut by 4 bases and J by 0 bases, with 10 bases left in between. The CDR3 contains 15 residues. Based on the CDR3 plus reference TRBV5-5 and TRBJ2-2, the full variable domain is DAGVTQSPTHLIKTRGQQVTLRCSPISGHKSVSWYQQVLGQGPQFIFQYYEKEERGRGNFPDRFSARQFPNYSSELNVNALLLGDSALYLCASSPRSSNTGELFFGEGSRLTVL.